Listed here are 8 T cell receptor beta chains from one sample, sequenced in a study of blood T cell repertoires in COVID-19. Data came from immunoSEQ multiplex PCR; TCRdb stores just in-frame clones and leaves some out. Of around 62,000 clones listed, roughly 90% are singletons. Sequencing was performed on peripheral blood. The receptors were gathered from an older woman with acute or convalescent COVID-19.

The CDR3 DNA follows: TGTGCCAGTAGTATAAAGGGGGCTAGGTTTGATTCACCCCTCCACTTT. It specifies CASSIKGARFDSPLHF. J is TRBJ1-6 and V is TRBV19; 7 bases line up with TRBD1. J gave up 8 bases and V 2 bases, and 9 bases lay outside the gene matches. The CDR3 has 16 amino acids. In germline, CDR1 is LNHDA, CDR2 SQIVND (reference sequence).

For the CDR3, the DNA is TGTGCCAGCAGCTTAGCCCCTAGCGGGAAAGTAAATACGCAGTATTTT. It translates to CASSLAPSGKVNTQYF. The chain carries TRBV13 and TRBJ2-3, with 9 bases matching TRBD2. The V gene's germline CDR1 is PRHDT and CDR2 FYEKMQ (reference sequence). The CDR3 contains 16 residues. J gave up 7 bases and V 1 base, and 9 bases lay outside the gene matches.

The chain uses TRBV9 and TRBJ2-7; 10 nucleotides align to TRBD2. Germline loops: CDR1 SGDLS, CDR2 YYNGEE. This CDR3 has 17 residues. The junction had 15 bases not matched to a gene; V was cut back by 7 bases and J by 2 bases. CDR3 loop: CASGARLAGRTAYEQYV. DNA of the CDR3: TGTGCCAGCGGCGCACGACTAGCGGGTCGAACTGCCTACGAGCAGTACGTC.

The chain is built from TRBV19 and TRBJ2-5; D is ambiguous. Germline values: CDR1 LNHDA, CDR2 SQIVND (reference sequence). The CDR3 has 12 amino acids. Trimming cost V 8 bases and J 5 bases, with 12 bases left between them. This CDR3 reads CASGDSRETQYF. Here the CDR3 DNA reads TGTGCCAGTGGTGATTCCCGGGAGACCCAGTACTTC.

The chain links TRBV7-9 to TRBJ2-2; 12 nucleotides match TRBD2. This CDR3 spans 16 amino acids. The ends lost 5 bases at V and 6 bases at J; junction bases unmatched: 7. Germline assignment: CDR1 SEHNR and CDR2 FQNEAQ (reference sequence). CDR3 region: CASSPLAGGPPGELFF. The CDR3 nucleotides are TGTGCCAGCAGCCCTCTAGCGGGGGGGCCTCCCGGGGAGCTGTTTTTT. The full variable domain, its missing parts supplied by reference TRBV7-9 and TRBJ2-2, is DTGVSQNPRHKITKRGQNVTFRCDPISEHNRLYWYRQTLGQGPEFLTYFQNEAQLEKSRLLSDRFSAERPKGSFSTLEIQRTEQGDSAMYLCASSPLAGGPPGELFFGEGSRLTVL.

The chain uses TRBV6-5 and TRBJ1-1, with 8 nucleotides matching TRBD1. The CDR3 is made up of 13 amino acids. The J segment lost 11 bases and the V segment lost 0 bases, leaving 5 bases of the junction unmatched. Germline CDR1 and CDR2: MNHEY and SVGAGI. The CDR3: CASSYSTDRVAFF. CDR3 DNA: TGTGCCAGCAGTTACTCGACGGACAGGGTTGCTTTCTTT.

The V and J genes are TRBV9 and TRBJ1-2; D is ambiguous. CDR1 is SGDLS and CDR2 is YYNGEE in the germline V gene. CDR3 size: 13 residues. With 2 bases removed from V and 6 bases from J, the gap between germline ends came to 11 bases. Written as DNA, the CDR3 is TGTGCCAGCAGCGTCCGATACAGTGATGGCTACACCTTC. Residues: CASSVRYSDGYTF.

Here the CDR3 reads CASSPRLAGGPDTQYF. Written as DNA, the CDR3 is TGTGCCAGCAGCCCCCGACTAGCGGGAGGTCCAGATACGCAGTATTTT. This chain joins TRBV11-2 and TRBJ2-3, with 13 positions matching TRBD2. Germline assignment: CDR1 SGHAT and CDR2 FQNNGV. This CDR3 comprises 16 residues. V shed 5 bases, J shed 4 bases, and the junction held 6 bases outside the gene matches.